These T cell receptor beta chains were read from a single sample in a study of cytomegalovirus exposure and HLA in healthy donors. Repertoires were generated with immunoSEQ multiplex PCR, while TCRdb's copy carries only in-frame clones and drops some. This table holds approximately 110,000 clones, approximately 80% found once. Sequencing input: PBMCs. These receptor sequences come from a woman between 35 and 50 years old in good health and CMV-seropositive. CDR3s include the opening cysteine and the closing phenylalanine or tryptophan. A D gene is named only where the DNA matches it firmly. The size entry is marked missing in some rows and otherwise reads once, few, many or a size class.

clone_size j_call d_call v_call cdr3_nt cdr3_aa
- TRBJ2-7 - TRBV9 TGTGCCAGCAGCGCTGAAACTAGCTCGAGGGAGCAGTACTTC CASSAETSSREQYF
once TRBJ1-5 - TRBV28 TGTGCCAGCAGTTTTAACAATCAGCCCCAGCATTTT CASSFNNQPQHF
- TRBJ2-5 TRBD1 TRBV10-3 TGTGCCATCAGTGAAGGGACAGGGGGTTGGGGAGAGACCCAGTACTTC CAISEGTGGWGETQYF
- TRBJ1-4 - TRBV2 TGTGCCAGCAGTTTACAGGGATGGGAAAAACTGTTTTTT CASSLQGWEKLFF
- TRBJ1-5 - TRBV28 TGTGCCAGCGAAGGGGTCGGCAATCAGCCCCAGCATTTT CASEGVGNQPQHF
- TRBJ2-2 TRBD2 TRBV4-1 TGCGCCAGCAGCCTTAGCGGGAGCGGCACCGGGGAGCTGTTTTTT CASSLSGSGTGELFF
- TRBJ2-1 TRBD2 TRBV4-1 TGCGCCAGCAGCCTCCCGGGACTAGCGGGAGTATATGAGCAGTTCTTC CASSLPGLAGVYEQFF
few TRBJ2-7 - TRBV19 TGTGCCAGTCCCCTGCGGTCGGGGAACGAGCAGTACTTC CASPLRSGNEQYF
- TRBJ1-3 - TRBV28 TGTGCCAGCAGGCCTAGAAACTCTGGAAACACCATATATTTT CASRPRNSGNTIYF
- TRBJ2-5 - TRBV6-5 TGTGCCAGCAGTTTCCAGGGTAGAGAGACCCAGTACTTC CASSFQGRETQYF
few TRBJ1-4 - TRBV30 TGTGCCTGGAATAACAGGATTAATGAAAAACTGTTTTTT CAWNNRINEKLFF
- TRBJ1-1 - TRBV9 TGTGCCAGCAGCCCGAGAGGAGCCGTAGGCACTGAAGCTTTCTTT CASSPRGAVGTEAFF
- TRBJ2-3 TRBD2 TRBV7-9 TGTGCCAGCAGCCCTCCGGGGGGGCAGGCAGATACGCAGTATTTT CASSPPGGQADTQYF
once TRBJ2-1 - TRBV18 TGTGCCAGCTCACCGGTGAAGGGACTGGGAAATGAGCAGTTCTTC CASSPVKGLGNEQFF
- TRBJ1-5 - TRBV28 TGTGCCAGCAGTCCGCGACTACTTAAACGGGGCAATCAGCCCCAGCATTTT CASSPRLLKRGNQPQHF
- TRBJ1-2 - TRBV14 TGTGCCAGCAGCCAAGGCTTTGGCAGTAACTATGGCTACACCTTC CASSQGFGSNYGYTF
- TRBJ2-5 TRBD2 TRBV27 TGTGCCAGCAGTTTATCGAGACTAGCGGGAGTTTGGGAGACCCAGTACTTC CASSLSRLAGVWETQYF
- TRBJ2-5 TRBD2 TRBV7-9 TGTGCCAGCAGCATAACACTAGCGAACCAAGAGACCCAGTACTTC CASSITLANQETQYF
- TRBJ1-5 TRBD1 TRBV18 TGTGCCAGCTCACCGGACAGGGGAATCCAGCCCCAGCATTTT CASSPDRGIQPQHF
- TRBJ2-3 - TRBV4-2 TGTGCCAGCAGCCAAGATAGCGGAGGCACGCAGTATTTT CASSQDSGGTQYF
few TRBJ2-7 - TRBV5-4 TGTGCCAGCAGCTCCCGGGGTGCGCAGTACTTC CASSSRGAQYF
- TRBJ2-3 - TRBV5-1 TGCGCCAGCAGCTTGGCTAGTGTGGCAGATACGCAGTATTTT CASSLASVADTQYF
- TRBJ2-7 TRBD1 TRBV6-1 TGTGCCAGCAGTGAAGCGGGACAGAGCTACGAGCAGTACTTC CASSEAGQSYEQYF
- TRBJ2-3 - TRBV15 TGTGCCACCAGCAGAGATCTTGGAGGTCGCACAGATACGCAGTATTTT CATSRDLGGRTDTQYF
few TRBJ2-7 TRBD2 TRBV6-6 TGTGCCAGCAGTAACCCGGGACTAGCGGGATCCAACGAGCAGTACTTC CASSNPGLAGSNEQYF
once TRBJ2-1 TRBD2 TRBV5-4 TGTGCCAGCAGCACCCCACGGGAGGGCCGCTACAATGAGCAGTTCTTC CASSTPREGRYNEQFF
- TRBJ1-1 - TRBV5-1 TGCGCCAGCAGCTCGGAACAGGCCTCCACTGAAGCTTTCTTT CASSSEQASTEAFF
once TRBJ1-6 - TRBV28 TGTGCCAGCAGTGCACTCAGGAATTCACCCCTCCACTTT CASSALRNSPLHF
few TRBJ2-1 TRBD2 TRBV6-1 TGTGCCAGCAACATGGGACTAGCGGGAGTGGGTGAGCAGTTCTTC CASNMGLAGVGEQFF
- TRBJ2-3 TRBD2 TRBV4-1 TGCGCCAGCAGCCAAGATCTGACTAGCGGGAGGACAGATACGCAGTATTTT CASSQDLTSGRTDTQYF
- TRBJ1-1 TRBD1 TRBV19 TGTGCCAGTAGTATAGATCAGGGGGCCCACACTGAAGCTTTCTTT CASSIDQGAHTEAFF
once TRBJ1-1 TRBD1 TRBV15 TGTGCCACCAGCAGAGTCGGGACAGGTGGAGCTTTCTTT CATSRVGTGGAFF
- TRBJ2-5 TRBD2 TRBV6-6 TGTGCCAGCGAAGGCGGGAGGGCCGGAGAGACCCAGTACTTC CASEGGRAGETQYF
- TRBJ2-1 - TRBV6-4 TGTGCCAGCAGGAGCCCCTACAATGAGCAGTTCTTC CASRSPYNEQFF
- TRBJ1-1 - TRBV29-1 TGCAGCGTTGAAGTGGGAGTAGGCACTGAAGCTTTCTTT CSVEVGVGTEAFF
few TRBJ1-4 - TRBV7-9 TGTGCCAGCAGCTTAACACCGGGGGGGAACCATGAAAAACTGTTTTTT CASSLTPGGNHEKLFF
- TRBJ1-3 - TRBV2 TGTGCCAGCAGTGAACGTAGCTCTGGAAACACCATATATTTT CASSERSSGNTIYF
few TRBJ1-6 - TRBV5-1 TGCGCCAGCAGCGCCTACTTGGGCGATAATTCACCCCTCCACTTT CASSAYLGDNSPLHF
few TRBJ1-6 - TRBV7-8 TGTGCCAGCAGCCGGAGCTCCTATAATTCACCCCTCCACTTT CASSRSSYNSPLHF
- TRBJ1-1 TRBD1 TRBV29-1 TGCAGCGTTGCGACAGGGGGCGTGGGGACTGAAGCTTTCTTT CSVATGGVGTEAFF
few TRBJ1-1 - TRBV25-1 TGTGCCAGCAGTGAATTTGGCGGGGAGGGGAACACTGAAGCTTTCTTT CASSEFGGEGNTEAFF
few TRBJ2-5 TRBD1 TRBV28 TGTGCCAGCAGTCTCCGACAGGGTAATATGAAAGAGACCCAGTACTTC CASSLRQGNMKETQYF
- TRBJ1-2 - TRBV29-1 TGCAGCGTTGGAAGTAGGGGCTCTAACTATGGCTACACCTTC CSVGSRGSNYGYTF
- TRBJ1-1 - TRBV30 TGTGCCTGGAGTTCGTCGGCAGGGGTGGGCACTGAAGCTTTCTTT CAWSSSAGVGTEAFF
- TRBJ2-7 - TRBV18 TGTGCCAGCTCACCGTTTTCTGACAGTACCTACGAGCAGTACTTC CASSPFSDSTYEQYF
- TRBJ2-7 TRBD1 TRBV18 TGTGCCAGCTCCCCTGGACAGGGGTCGTACGAGCAGTACTTC CASSPGQGSYEQYF
few TRBJ2-3 - TRBV2 TGTGCCAGCAGTGAGACTATTAGCACAGATACGCAGTATTTT CASSETISTDTQYF
- TRBJ2-1 TRBD2 TRBV18 TGTGCCAGCTCAAGAGCGGGAGGACCCTTCTCCTACAATGAGCAGTTCTTC CASSRAGGPFSYNEQFF
- TRBJ1-2 TRBD1 TRBV7-2 TGTGCCAGCAAACAGGGGGAAGGCTACACCTTC CASKQGEGYTF
- TRBJ1-5 - TRBV19 TGTGCCAGTACTCGCCTGGCAGGGCAGAGCAATCAGCCCCAGCATTTT CASTRLAGQSNQPQHF
- TRBJ2-3 - TRBV28 TGTGCCAGCAGTTTACGGGGGAGACCAGATACGCAGTATTTT CASSLRGRPDTQYF
- TRBJ2-5 - TRBV18 TGTGCCAGCTCACCCGTGGACACCCAAGAGACCCAGTACTTC CASSPVDTQETQYF
once TRBJ2-1 - TRBV15 TGTGCCACCAGCAGAGATGCGGGGACCGAGCAGTTCTTC CATSRDAGTEQFF